Detailed here is one TCR beta chain. This clone was detected only once. Its antigen remains undetermined. No base-level quality is on record; no much larger clone is a single base apart. TCRbeta CDR3 regions were amplified from genomic DNA by means of the immunoSEQ Assay, a bias-controlled multiplex PCR. As for how the authors treated the data: Nucleated cell counts per sample were estimated from amplification of reference gene primers within the assay. To quantify the absolute abundance of each unique TCRbeta CDR3 rearrangement, sequence reads were collapsed and filtered. For each sample, productive Simpson clonality was calculated as the square root of Simpson's diversity index across productive rearrangements. Sourced from immuneACCESS, this table was stored by TCRdb with only in-frame sequences that have V and J called. A share of the clones is absent; for the studies checked, an unresolved V gene accounts for under half, and the remainder has no known explanation. The V and J calls and the clone size are those of that table, but D and trimming were determined from the DNA. The sample data list about 120,000 clones, and 74% of these were observed just once. Together, the top ten hold 5.5% of the sample.

Collaborating institutions collected whole blood in K2EDTA tubes following their own protocols. For TCRbeta analysis, collaborators shipped samples as frozen whole blood, isolated PBMCs, or DNA extracted from either of those sample types. The sample comes from a study of blood T cell repertoires in COVID-19 (dated by TCRdb to about 2020). For context, the study as a whole: Samples covering the acute and convalescent phases of COVID-19 were provided by collaborators in the United States, Italy and Spain. The material from the prospective study consisted of cDNA or gDNA derived from T cells, B-cell-depleted T cells, or PBMCs. The dataset comprised deeply sampled blood TCRbeta repertoires from subjects exposed to, actively infected with, or recovered from COVID-19. The repertoires were released in a freely available public database intended as a resource for research on the immune response to SARS-CoV-2. The samples were drawn from the first 160 participants of the ongoing ImmuneRACE study and from 1,254 subjects provided by 6 global collaborators. Sample metadata almost always included a de-identified subject ID, COVID-19 status, age in years and sex. Where HLA class I and class II types were available, the types were taken from metadata supplied by the sample provider, not from assay-based typing.

Sequences MNHEY (CDR1) and SVGAGI (CDR2) are obtained from the germline V gene. Germline trimming amounts to 7 bases on V and 7 bases on J, with 12 as the count of junction bases outside the gene matches. From the cysteine up to the phenylalanine, the CDR3 has a length of 15 residues. Only the CDR3 portion is preserved as DNA: 45 bases, with reading frame beginning at the first base. Broader findings and caveats from the paper: Clinical and demographic metadata were provided uncurated, with the amount varying by source and participant.

The chain employs TRBV6-5 and TRBJ2-2, and 7 junction bases match TRBD2. Sequenced: peripheral blood. The TCR originated in a man between 60 and 75 years old with acute or convalescent COVID-19. CDR3 loop: CASIREGGPVGELFF. The sequenced DNA: TGTGCCAGCATTCGAGAGGGAGGGCCGGTCGGGGAGCTGTTTTTT.